This T cell receptor (beta chain) was profiled in a study of blood T cell repertoires in COVID-19. Whole-study context: Samples representing acute and convalescent COVID-19 were sourced from the United States, Italy and Spain. From T cells, B-cell-depleted T cells, or PBMCs came the material, which was cDNA or gDNA.

V dropped 0 bases and J dropped 4; count of bases not matched to a gene: 4. The CDR3 is made up of 16 amino acids. Germline assignment: CDR1 SGHTA and CDR2 FQGNSA. Per the study methods: Researchers report that nucleated cell counts were estimated from reference gene primer amplification. Sequencing was performed with immunoSEQ multiplex PCR; in TCRdb, only in-frame clones are kept and a portion is missing. That table supplies the V and J calls and clone size; D and trimming were determined from the DNA. Seen here are more than 150,000 clones, 75% to 85% observed once, and the top ten hold about 12%. Followed longitudinally, the Seattle patients had been enrolled during active infection.

Sample: peripheral blood. J is TRBJ1-2 and V is TRBV7-2; TRBD1 matches at 11 bases. The TCR sequence derives from a woman aged 80 or over with COVID-19, enrolled during active disease. The CDR3 coding sequence is TGTGCCAGCAGCTTAGCCGGGGACAGGGGGGGCTATGGCTACACCTTC. Translated, it gives CASSLAGDRGGYGYTF.